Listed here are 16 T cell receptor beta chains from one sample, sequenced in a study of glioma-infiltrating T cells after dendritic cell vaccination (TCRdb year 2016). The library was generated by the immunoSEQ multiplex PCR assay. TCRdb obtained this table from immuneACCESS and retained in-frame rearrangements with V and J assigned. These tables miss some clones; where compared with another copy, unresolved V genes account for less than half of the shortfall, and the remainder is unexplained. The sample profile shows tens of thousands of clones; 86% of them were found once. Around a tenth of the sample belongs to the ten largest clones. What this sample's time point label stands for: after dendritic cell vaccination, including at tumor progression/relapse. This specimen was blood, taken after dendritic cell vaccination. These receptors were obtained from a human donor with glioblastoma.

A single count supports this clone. The CDR3 loop reads CAWSGNRGPLVENIQYF. The DNA of the CDR3 is TGTGCCTGGAGTGGAAACCGGGGTCCCTTAGTCGAAAACATTCAGTACTTC. The genes are TRBV30 and TRBJ2-4; perhaps TRBD2 as D (5 bases). V dropped 1 base and J dropped 5 bases, with 21 bases sitting between them. This CDR3 spans 17 amino acids. CDR1 is GTSNPN, CDR2 SVGIG, per germline (reference sequence).

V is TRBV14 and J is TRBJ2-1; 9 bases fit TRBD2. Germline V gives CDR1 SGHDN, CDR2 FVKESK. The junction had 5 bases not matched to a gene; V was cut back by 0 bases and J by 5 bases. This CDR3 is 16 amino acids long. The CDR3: CASSQERLAGHNEQFF. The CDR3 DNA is TGTGCCAGCAGCCAAGAGAGGCTAGCGGGGCACAATGAGCAGTTCTTC.

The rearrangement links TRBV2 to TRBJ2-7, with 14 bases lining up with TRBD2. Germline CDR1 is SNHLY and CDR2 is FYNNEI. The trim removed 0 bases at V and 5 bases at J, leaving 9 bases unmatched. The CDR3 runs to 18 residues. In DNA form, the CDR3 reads TGTGCCAGCAGTGAAGCGCTGGGGACTAGCGGGAGTTCCCACGAGCAGTACTTC. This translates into CASSEALGTSGSSHEQYF.

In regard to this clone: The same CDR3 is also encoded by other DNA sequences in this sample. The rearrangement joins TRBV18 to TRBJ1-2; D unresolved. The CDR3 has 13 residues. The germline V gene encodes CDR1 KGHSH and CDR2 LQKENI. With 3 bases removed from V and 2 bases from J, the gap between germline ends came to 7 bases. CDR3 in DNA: TGTGCCAGCTCACCCGACGGGAACTATGGCTACACCTTC. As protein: CASSPDGNYGYTF.

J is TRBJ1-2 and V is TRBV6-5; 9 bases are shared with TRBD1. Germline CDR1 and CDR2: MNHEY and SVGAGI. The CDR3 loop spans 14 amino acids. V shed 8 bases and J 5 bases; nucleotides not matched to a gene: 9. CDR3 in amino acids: CASEPGQGVYGYTF. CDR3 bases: TGTGCCAGCGAGCCGGGACAGGGAGTATATGGCTACACCTTC.

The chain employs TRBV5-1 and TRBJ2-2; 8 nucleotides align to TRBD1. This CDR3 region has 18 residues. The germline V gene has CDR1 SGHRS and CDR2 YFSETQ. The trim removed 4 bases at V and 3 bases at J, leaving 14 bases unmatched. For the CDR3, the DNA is TGCGCCAGCAGCCCAGGGGGCCCCACAGACCTTCACACCGGGGAGCTGTTTTTT. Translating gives CASSPGGPTDLHTGELFF.

In DNA, the CDR3 is TGTGCCAGCAGCTTTGACAGAAACTATGGCTACACCTTC. Translation gives CASSFDRNYGYTF. This chain uses TRBV7-8 with TRBJ1-2; possible D gene TRBD1, 5 bases. Looked up from germline, CDR1 is SGHVS and CDR2 is FQNEAQ. The CDR3 is made up of 13 amino acids. Trimming removed 3 bases from V and 2 bases from J, with 7 bases in between.

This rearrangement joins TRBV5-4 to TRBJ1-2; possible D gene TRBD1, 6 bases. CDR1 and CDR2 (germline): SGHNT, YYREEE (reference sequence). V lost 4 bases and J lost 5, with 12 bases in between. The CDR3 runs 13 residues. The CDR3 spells CASSRDTPYGYTF. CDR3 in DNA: TGTGCCAGCAGCCGGGACACACCATATGGCTACACCTTC.

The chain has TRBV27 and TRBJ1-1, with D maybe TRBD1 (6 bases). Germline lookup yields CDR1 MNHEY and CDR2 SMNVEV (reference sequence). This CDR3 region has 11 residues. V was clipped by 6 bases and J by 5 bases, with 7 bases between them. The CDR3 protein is CASRQGTEAFF. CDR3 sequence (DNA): TGTGCCAGCAGACAGGGAACTGAAGCTTTCTTT.

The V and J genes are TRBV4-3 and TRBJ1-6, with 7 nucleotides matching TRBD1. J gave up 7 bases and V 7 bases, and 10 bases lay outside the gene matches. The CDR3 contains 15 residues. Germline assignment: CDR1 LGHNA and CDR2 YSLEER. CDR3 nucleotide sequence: TGCGCCAGCAAGGGTACGGGACAGAAAAATTCACCCCTCCACTTT. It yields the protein CASKGTGQKNSPLHF.

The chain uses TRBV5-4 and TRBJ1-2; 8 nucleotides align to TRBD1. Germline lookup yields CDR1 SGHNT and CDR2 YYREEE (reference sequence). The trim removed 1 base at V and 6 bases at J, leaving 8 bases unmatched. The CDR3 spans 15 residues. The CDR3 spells CASSLRSGGFDGYTF. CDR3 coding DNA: TGTGCCAGCAGCTTGCGGTCAGGGGGCTTTGATGGCTACACCTTC.

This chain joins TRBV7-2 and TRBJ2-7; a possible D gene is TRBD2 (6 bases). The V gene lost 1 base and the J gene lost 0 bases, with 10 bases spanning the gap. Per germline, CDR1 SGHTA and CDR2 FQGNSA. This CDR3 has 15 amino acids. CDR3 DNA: TGTGCCAGCAGCTTAGGAGCGGGCCTCTCCTACGAGCAGTACTTC. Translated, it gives CASSLGAGLSYEQYF.

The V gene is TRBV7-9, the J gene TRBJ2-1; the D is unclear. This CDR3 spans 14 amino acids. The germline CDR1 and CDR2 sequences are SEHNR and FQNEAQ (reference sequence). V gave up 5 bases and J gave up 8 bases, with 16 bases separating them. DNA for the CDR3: TGTGCCAGCAGCCTAATCCTACAGCAGGATGAGCAGTTCTTC. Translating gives CASSLILQQDEQFF. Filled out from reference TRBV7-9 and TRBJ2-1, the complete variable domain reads DTGVSQNPRHKITKRGQNVTFRCDPISEHNRLYWYRQTLGQGPEFLTYFQNEAQLEKSRLLSDRFSAERPKGSFSTLEIQRTEQGDSAMYLCASSLILQQDEQFFGPGTRLTVL.

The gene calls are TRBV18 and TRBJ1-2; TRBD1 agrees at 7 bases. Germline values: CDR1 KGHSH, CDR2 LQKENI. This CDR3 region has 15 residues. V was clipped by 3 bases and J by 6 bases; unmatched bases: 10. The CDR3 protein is CASSPQGVQLNGYTF. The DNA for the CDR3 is TGTGCCAGCTCACCGCAGGGGGTGCAGTTAAATGGCTACACCTTC.

The CDR3 here is CASSLALSTTMDPYSNQPQHF. CDR3 DNA: TGTGCCAGCAGCTTAGCGCTTAGTACGACTATGGACCCTTATAGCAATCAGCCCCAGCATTTT. The rearrangement links TRBV7-2 to TRBJ1-5; D gene ambiguous. Germline V CDR1 and CDR2: SGHTA, FQGNSA. The V end was cut by 0 bases, the J end by 0 bases, with 24 bases between. This CDR3 has 21 residues.

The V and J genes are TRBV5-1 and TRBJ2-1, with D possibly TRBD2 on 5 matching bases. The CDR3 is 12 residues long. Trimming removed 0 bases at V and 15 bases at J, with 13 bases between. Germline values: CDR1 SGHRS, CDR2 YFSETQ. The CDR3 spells CASSLEGRTWFF. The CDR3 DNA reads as TGCGCCAGCAGCTTGGAAGGGAGAACATGGTTCTTC.